Included here is one T cell receptor (beta chain) sequence, with context. Its antigen remains unknown. These data originate in a study of T cells in Graves' hyperthyroidism and ophthalmopathy. Study-level findings and limits: Also found in blood were most expanded thyroid clonotypes above 0.001. The model's output predicted ophthalmopathy at a median of about 6.5 months prior to onset.

Among the patients, aged 18 to 65, hyperthyroidism was newly diagnosed and had lasted under 2 months. This CDR3 spans 15 amino acids. J was trimmed by 5 bases and V by 2 bases; bases with no gene match: 5. CDR1 is MNHNS, CDR2 SASEGT, per germline. From RNA transcripts, TCR beta CDR3 regions were amplified. An initial round of RT-PCR targeting the TCR CDR3 relied on the HTBI primer set. MiXCR, applied by TCRdb to the multiplex PCR reads, yields one record per CDR3 protein. The sample yields under 350,000 distinct CDR3 sequences, 15% to 20% seen once. V usage is TRBV6-1 and J usage is TRBJ2-4, with 8 bases identical to TRBD1. The sequenced sample consisted of blood. The TCR originated in a woman between 45 and 65 years old with Graves' hyperthyroidism. CDR3: CASSEQGAAQNIQYF. The CDR3 bases are TGTGCCAGCAGTGAACAGGGGGCGGCCCAAAACATTCAGTACTTC.